What follows are 14 T cell receptor beta chains derived from one specimen sequenced in a study of T cell changes during pregnancy in multiple sclerosis (dated by TCRdb to the late 2010s). Receptor amplification or capture employed the immunoSEQ multiplex PCR assay. This immuneACCESS table, as held by TCRdb, lists in-frame sequences with V and J called but not all clones. Of the missing ones, under half trace to an unresolved V gene in checked studies; the others have no known cause. For this sample the table gives over 50,000 clones, of which around 91% were detected only once. The biggest ten clones account for approximately 1.5% of the sample. This specimen consisted of peripheral blood, obtained in the third trimester of pregnancy. Receptors were obtained from a female donor in good health, enrolled as a control in a pregnancy study.

This sequence joins TRBV11-3 and TRBJ2-7, with 7 positions matching TRBD2. Trimming at V came to 8 bases and at J to 5 bases, leaving 9 bases not matched to a gene. The CDR3 length is 13 residues. Looked up from germline, CDR1 is SGHNT and CDR2 is YENEEA. As DNA, the CDR3 is TGTGCCAGCTCCTCGGGGGGTCGGGACGAGCAGTACTTC. This sequence encodes CASSSGGRDEQYF.

CDR3 sequence reads: CSVLQGAYEQYF. For the CDR3, the DNA is TGCAGCGTTCTACAAGGGGCCTACGAGCAGTACTTC. The V and J genes are TRBV29-1 and TRBJ2-7; a weak D match, TRBD1 (5 bases). The germline V and J ends were trimmed by 5 bases and 2 bases, with 10 bases remaining between them. Germline CDR1 SQVTM, CDR2 ANQGSEA. This CDR3 comprises 12 residues.

The chain has TRBV5-1 and TRBJ1-1; D is ambiguous. The V end lost 2 bases, the J end lost 1 base, and 3 bases lay between the germline ends. The CDR3 totals 12 residues. Germline V lookup: CDR1 SGHRS, CDR2 YFSETQ. The CDR3 loop is CASSFRNTEAFF. The DNA of the CDR3 is TGCGCCAGCAGCTTCAGGAACACTGAAGCTTTCTTT.

V usage is TRBV29-1 and J usage is TRBJ1-4; possibly TRBD1 for D (6 bases). Germline V CDR1 and CDR2: SQVTM, ANQGSEA. V was shortened by 5 bases and J by 7 bases, with 8 bases between the two germline ends. This CDR3 contains 11 residues. CDR3 nucleotide sequence: TGCAGCGTTTTACAGGGTGAAAAACTGTTTTTT. Translated, it gives CSVLQGEKLFF.

The chain recombines TRBV25-1 with TRBJ2-3; 7 bases align to TRBD1. V shed 7 bases and J 13 bases; nucleotides not matched to a gene: 8. The CDR3 is made up of 11 amino acids. Germline loops: CDR1 MGHDK, CDR2 SYGVNS. The CDR3 loop reads CASTRGQVEYF. CDR3 DNA sequence: TGTGCCAGCACCCGTGGACAGGTGGAGTATTTT.

The V and J genes are TRBV6-5 and TRBJ1-2, with a weak D call TRBD1 (6 bases). This CDR3 comprises 14 residues. V was pared by 7 bases and J by 4 bases, with 16 bases between. Germline values: CDR1 MNHEY, CDR2 SVGAGI. This CDR3 reads CASKGWGGSYGYTF. For the CDR3, the DNA is TGTGCCAGCAAGGGATGGGGGGGCTCCTATGGCTACACCTTC.

The V and J genes are TRBV18 and TRBJ2-1, with a tentative D call TRBD1 (6 bases). The CDR3 is made up of 13 amino acids. The V gene lost 8 bases and the J gene lost 4 bases, with 12 bases spanning the gap. Germline V gives CDR1 KGHSH, CDR2 LQKENI. CDR3 amino acids: CASVIGQYNEQFF. As DNA, the CDR3 is TGTGCCAGCGTTATCGGACAGTACAATGAGCAGTTCTTC. Full variable domain (outside the CDR3, taken from reference TRBV18 and TRBJ2-1): NAGVMQNPRHLVRRRGQEARLRCSPMKGHSHVYWYRQLPEEGLKFMVYLQKENIIDESGMPKERFSAEFPKEGPSILRIQQVVRGDSAAYFCASVIGQYNEQFFGPGTRLTVL.

The genes are TRBV6-5 and TRBJ1-5, with TRBD1 matching over 8 bases. J was trimmed by 7 bases and V by 6 bases; bases with no gene match: 11. The germline V gene has CDR1 MNHEY and CDR2 SVGAGI. CDR3 length: 15 amino acids. The CDR3 nucleotides read TGTGCCAGCAGATCACTCGGACAGGGAATACAGCCCCAGCATTTT. This gives the protein CASRSLGQGIQPQHF.

The DNA for the CDR3 is TGTGCCAGTAGTAGCCGCTCCACCTGGAGAGCCAACTATGGCTACACCTTC. It specifies CASSSRSTWRANYGYTF. The V and J genes are TRBV19 and TRBJ1-2; no clear D. The V and J ends lost 4 bases and 2 bases respectively, with 20 bases between them. There are 17 residues in the CDR3. Germline assignment: CDR1 LNHDA and CDR2 SQIVND (reference sequence).

The J gene is TRBJ1-1, the V gene TRBV6-1; maybe TRBD1 (5 bases). Germline V lookup: CDR1 MNHNS, CDR2 SASEGT. This CDR3 is 12 amino acids long. V was pared by 10 bases and J by 0 bases, with 9 bases between. CDR3 sequence (DNA): TGTGCCATTGACAGACTGAACACTGAAGCTTTCTTT. Residues: CAIDRLNTEAFF.

In this sample, this clone is medium-sized. The J gene is TRBJ1-2, the V gene TRBV5-1; TRBD1 matches 11 bases. The CDR3 has 15 amino acids. J lost 6 bases, V lost 0 bases, and 4 bases had no gene match. The germline V gene encodes CDR1 SGHRS and CDR2 YFSETQ. The CDR3 here is CASSLEWGQGDGYTF. CDR3 bases: TGCGCCAGCAGCTTGGAGTGGGGACAGGGGGATGGCTACACCTTC.

This rearrangement joins TRBV7-6 to TRBJ2-2; TRBD1 agrees at 8 bases. The V gene end was trimmed by 5 bases and the J gene end by 7 bases; junction bases not matched to a gene: 15. The CDR3 is 17 amino acids. Germline lookup yields CDR1 SGHVS and CDR2 FNYEAQ. The DNA for the CDR3 is TGTGCCAGCAGCCCGACATACCGGGACAGGAGGGTCGGGGAGCTGTTTTTT. This encodes CASSPTYRDRRVGELFF.

Worth noting for this clone: The same CDR3 also results from other DNA sequences found in this sample. The genes are TRBV6-6 and TRBJ2-1; tentative D call: TRBD2 (5 bases). The germline gives CDR1 MNHNY, CDR2 SVGAGI (reference sequence). V lost 11 bases and J lost 2, with 10 bases in between. This CDR3 contains 12 residues. CDR3 region: CASSRPYNEQFF. CDR3 in DNA: TGTGCCTCTAGCCGACCCTACAATGAGCAGTTCTTC.

J is TRBJ1-2 and V is TRBV30; 7 nucleotides line up with TRBD1. The germline CDR1 and CDR2 sequences are GTSNPN and SVGIG (reference sequence). The length of the CDR3 is 13 residues. With 4 bases clipped from V and 2 bases from J, the junction kept 4 bases outside the gene matches. The chain's CDR3 is CAWNQQGNYGYTF. In DNA, the CDR3 is TGTGCCTGGAATCAACAGGGGAACTATGGCTACACCTTC.